A single sample is the source of the 23 T cell receptor beta chains below, sequenced in a study of cytomegalovirus exposure and HLA in healthy donors (dated by TCRdb to the late 2010s). Library creation used the immunoSEQ multiplex PCR assay. TCRdb took this table from immuneACCESS and kept in-frame rearrangements with V and J called. Such tables lack part of the clones; where checked against another copy, unresolved V genes explain under half of the gap, and the rest is unexplained. The sample table contains tens of thousands of clones; only one count was recorded for around 95% of them. Of the sample, about 1.5% falls within the top ten clones. The specimen was PBMCs. The origin of the receptors is a man between 18 and 35 years old in good health and CMV-seropositive.

V gene TRBV13 combines with J gene TRBJ1-2; D is perhaps TRBD1 (5 bases). Germline V CDR1 and CDR2: PRHDT, FYEKMQ (reference sequence). Deletions cut 1 base from V and 8 bases from J, with 14 bases between. The CDR3 runs 14 residues. CDR3: CASSLVSGGRGYTF. For the CDR3, the DNA is TGTGCCAGCAGCTTAGTATCGGGGGGACGGGGCTACACCTTC.

CDR3 sequence (DNA): TGTGCCAGCAGCTTAGGAGGGGGAGGGGGGGCTCCCTACGAGCAGTACTTC. The encoded protein is CASSLGGGGGAPYEQYF. The chain has TRBV7-2 and TRBJ2-7; maybe TRBD2 (7 bases). There are 17 residues in the CDR3. Trimming stripped 1 base from V and 2 bases from J, with 18 bases between. CDR1 is SGHTA, CDR2 FQGNSA, per germline.

The chain uses TRBV27 and TRBJ2-7; 14 bases are a match to TRBD2. V trimming: 6 bases; J trimming: 4 bases; junction bases outside the gene matches: 8. The germline gives CDR1 MNHEY, CDR2 SMNVEV (reference sequence). The CDR3 consists of 16 residues. For the CDR3, the DNA is TGTGCCAGCAGCCGGACTAGCGGGAGGATCCGATACGAGCAGTACTTC. It specifies CASSRTSGRIRYEQYF.

The chain is built from TRBV6-1 and TRBJ1-1, with 8 bases that match TRBD1. The CDR3 length is 15 residues. Germline lookup yields CDR1 MNHNS and CDR2 SASEGT. The trim removed 5 bases at V and 0 bases at J, leaving 5 bases unmatched. The CDR3, as DNA: TGTGCCAGCAGTTTTTCCAGGGGGCTGAACACTGAAGCTTTCTTT. Translation gives CASSFSRGLNTEAFF.

The chain has TRBV5-4 and TRBJ1-1, with TRBD1 as a possible D gene (6 bases). The V end lost 4 bases, the J end lost 8 bases, and 12 bases lay between the germline ends. The length of the CDR3 is 12 residues. The germline V gene has CDR1 SGHNT and CDR2 YYREEE (reference sequence). CDR3 coding DNA: TGTGCCAGCAGCCCTCAGGGGACGGAAGCTTTCTTT. Protein: CASSPQGTEAFF.

The chain links TRBV13 to TRBJ2-2; D is perhaps TRBD2 (6 bases). This CDR3 spans 17 amino acids. Trimming took 3 bases from V and 4 from J, leaving 18 bases between them. Germline CDR1 is PRHDT and CDR2 is FYEKMQ (reference sequence). Written as DNA, the CDR3 is TGTGCCAGCAGCTTTTTAGGCGGGGCCAGACTCACCGGGGAGCTGTTTTTT. Translating gives CASSFLGGARLTGELFF.

CDR3 residues: CASSPGDRSEKLFF. Written as DNA, the CDR3 is TGCGCCAGCAGCCCCGGTGACAGGTCGGAAAAACTGTTTTTT. The chain uses TRBV10-2 and TRBJ1-4, with D possibly being TRBD1 (6 bases). V shed 6 bases and J shed 8 bases, with 16 bases lying between them. Germline-derived CDR1 and CDR2 are WSHSY and SAAADI. CDR3 size: 14 residues.

In this sample, this clone turned up a few times. V usage is TRBV5-1 and J usage is TRBJ2-1; D might be TRBD2 (6 bases). From germline, CDR1 is SGHRS and CDR2 YFSETQ. The CDR3 contains 14 residues. Deletions cut 1 base from V and 6 bases from J, with 11 bases between. Here the CDR3 reads CASSLPETSNEQFF. DNA for the CDR3: TGCGCCAGCAGCTTGCCCGAGACTAGCAATGAGCAGTTCTTC.

The chain has TRBV6-6 and TRBJ1-5, with 8 bases matching TRBD1. V lost 5 bases to trimming and J lost 4 bases; unmatched junction nucleotides: 7. CDR3 size: 15 residues. Germline V gene sequence: CDR1 MNHNY, CDR2 SVGAGI (reference sequence). This CDR3 is CASSAQGARNQPQHF. The CDR3 DNA reads TGTGCCAGCAGTGCCCAGGGGGCGCGAAATCAGCCCCAGCATTTT.

The V call is TRBV4-2, the J call TRBJ2-3, with 9 bases matching TRBD2. The J segment lost 2 bases and the V segment lost 1 base, leaving 4 bases of the junction unmatched. The CDR3 covers 16 residues. Germline CDR1 LGHNA, CDR2 YNFKEQ. CDR3 bases: TGTGCCAGCAGCCAAGGCGGGGGGGCCCACACAGATACGCAGTATTTT. It specifies CASSQGGGAHTDTQYF.

The chain joins TRBV5-1 to TRBJ2-5; 7 bases are shared with TRBD1. Germline CDR1 is SGHRS and CDR2 is YFSETQ. This CDR3 is built from 14 residues. V dropped 2 bases and J dropped 0; count of bases not matched to a gene: 1. CDR3 region: CASSLQGYQETQYF. CDR3 bases: TGCGCCAGCAGCTTACAGGGGTACCAAGAGACCCAGTACTTC.

This chain joins TRBV13 and TRBJ2-1, with 8 bases matching TRBD2. V shed 0 bases, J shed 8 bases, and the junction held 3 bases outside the gene matches. Germline V CDR1 and CDR2: PRHDT, FYEKMQ (reference sequence). The CDR3 is 14 amino acids. The CDR3 coding sequence is TGTGCCAGCAGCTTAGGCGGGGGGGCCTATGAGCAGTTCTTC. It is translated as CASSLGGGAYEQFF.

The chain has TRBV5-8 and TRBJ1-1, with 7 bases matching TRBD1. Germline V lookup: CDR1 SGHTS, CDR2 YDEGEE. The CDR3 is 16 residues long. V lost 0 bases and J lost 7; bases outside the gene matches: 12. CDR3 sequence reads: CASSLDYYRGPHEAFF. The CDR3 bases are TGTGCCAGCAGCTTGGATTATTACAGGGGTCCCCATGAAGCTTTCTTT.

The count of this clone is one. V gene TRBV6-1 combines with J gene TRBJ1-1; TRBD1 aligns across 7 bases. Germline V gene lookup returns CDR1 MNHNS and CDR2 SASEGT. This CDR3 is 13 amino acids long. The V segment lost 5 bases and the J segment 5 bases; nucleotides outside the gene matches: 5. CDR3 region: CASSKQGWTEAFF. CDR3 DNA sequence: TGTGCCAGCAGTAAACAGGGGTGGACTGAAGCTTTCTTT.

The CDR3 coding sequence is TGTGCCAGCAGCTTAGCGGGAGATACCTACAATGAGCAGTTCTTC. The encoded protein is CASSLAGDTYNEQFF. V and J are TRBV6-4 and TRBJ2-1; 9 bases fit TRBD2. The trim removed 6 bases at V and 2 bases at J, leaving 5 bases unmatched. The CDR3 is 15 amino acids. Germline values: CDR1 MRHNA, CDR2 SNTAGT.

The chain carries TRBV6-4 and TRBJ2-3; D is possibly TRBD2 (5 bases). Between the trimmed V and J ends, which lost 3 bases and 8 bases, there was a span of 12 bases. CDR3 length: 13 residues. The germline V gene encodes CDR1 MRHNA and CDR2 SNTAGT. The CDR3 coding sequence is TGTGCCAGCAGTGAAGTAGCCCGGGGTACGCAGTATTTT. The encoded protein is CASSEVARGTQYF.

The gene calls are TRBV20-1 and TRBJ1-1, with TRBD1 matching 9 bases. Germline assignment: CDR1 DFQATT and CDR2 SNEGSKA (reference sequence). The CDR3 covers 10 residues. V gave up 5 bases and J gave up 11 bases; unmatched junction bases: 3. The CDR3: CSASGTGAFF. CDR3 DNA sequence: TGCAGTGCTTCCGGGACAGGGGCTTTCTTT.

This chain connects TRBV11-2 to TRBJ1-3; weak D call: TRBD1 (6 bases). The germline V and J ends were trimmed by 4 bases and 0 bases, with 19 bases remaining between them. The CDR3 sequence is 18 residues long. Germline assignment: CDR1 SGHAT and CDR2 FQNNGV. This CDR3 reads CASSSPLQGKGSGNTIYF. The CDR3 DNA is TGTGCCAGCAGCTCCCCTCTACAGGGTAAGGGCTCTGGAAACACCATATATTTT.

V is TRBV10-3 and J is TRBJ2-3; 8 bases map to TRBD2. Germline trimming cut 6 bases from V and 5 bases from J; bases unmatched to any gene: 13. Germline lookup yields CDR1 ENHRY and CDR2 SYGVKD. This CDR3 has 16 residues. CDR3 amino acids: CAIRGGTRGSEDTQYF. The CDR3 DNA sequence: TGTGCCATCAGGGGGGGGACTAGGGGTAGTGAAGATACGCAGTATTTT.

The V and J genes are TRBV5-4 and TRBJ2-7, with 10 nucleotides matching TRBD2. The junction had 10 bases not matched to a gene; V was cut back by 1 base and J by 0 bases. This CDR3 comprises 18 residues. Germline loops: CDR1 SGHNT, CDR2 YYREEE (reference sequence). The CDR3 is CASSLLDLAGEHSYEQYF. In DNA form, the CDR3 reads TGTGCCAGCAGCTTGTTGGACCTAGCGGGAGAACACTCCTACGAGCAGTACTTC.

The sample holds one count of this clone. The V call is TRBV6-1, the J call TRBJ2-1; 7 bases agree with TRBD2. The germline V gene encodes CDR1 MNHNS and CDR2 SASEGT. This CDR3 has 15 amino acids. The J segment lost 3 bases and the V segment lost 2 bases, leaving 4 bases of the junction unmatched. The CDR3 region has the DNA TGTGCCAGCAGTGAAACTAGCGTGTACTACAATGAGCAGTTCTTC. Residues: CASSETSVYYNEQFF.

This chain joins TRBV14 and TRBJ1-1; no reliable D call. Germline V gene data show CDR1 as SGHDN and CDR2 as FVKESK. Trimming removed 0 bases at V and 4 bases at J, with 18 bases between. CDR3 size: 17 residues. CDR3: CASSQDVWERPSTEAFF. CDR3 nucleotides: TGTGCCAGCAGCCAAGATGTATGGGAGAGGCCCAGCACTGAAGCTTTCTTT.

This clone was seen a single time. The chain links TRBV30 to TRBJ2-5; a weak D match, TRBD2 (5 bases). This CDR3 has 14 residues. CDR1 and CDR2 (germline): GTSNPN, SVGIG (reference sequence). Trimming removed 2 bases from V and 1 base from J, with 11 bases in between. CDR3 sequence (DNA): TGTGCCTGGAGTAAGGACTGGCTCCAAGAGACCCAGTACTTC. This codes for CAWSKDWLQETQYF.